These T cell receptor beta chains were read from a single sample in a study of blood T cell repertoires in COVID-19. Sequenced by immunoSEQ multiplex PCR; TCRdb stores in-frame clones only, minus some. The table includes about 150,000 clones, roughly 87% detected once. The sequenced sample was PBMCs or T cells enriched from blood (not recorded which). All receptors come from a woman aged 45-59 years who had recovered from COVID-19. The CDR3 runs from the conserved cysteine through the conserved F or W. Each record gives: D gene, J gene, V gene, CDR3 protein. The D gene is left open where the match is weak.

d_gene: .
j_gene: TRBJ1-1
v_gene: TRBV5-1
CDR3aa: CASSWTSNTEAFF

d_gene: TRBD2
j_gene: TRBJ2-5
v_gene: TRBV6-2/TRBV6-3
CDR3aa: CASSRLAGGPEETQYF

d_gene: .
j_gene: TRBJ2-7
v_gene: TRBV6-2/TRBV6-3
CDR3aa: CASSLQDSYEQYF

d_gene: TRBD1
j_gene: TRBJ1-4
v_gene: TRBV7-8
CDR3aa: CASSPRQGWGEKLFF

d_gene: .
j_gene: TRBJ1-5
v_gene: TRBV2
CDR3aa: CASSGTGQGQPQHF

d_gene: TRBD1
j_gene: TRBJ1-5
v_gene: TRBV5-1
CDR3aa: CASSLSGGSNQPQHF

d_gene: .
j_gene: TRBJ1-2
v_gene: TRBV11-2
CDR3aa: CASSRSGIGYTF

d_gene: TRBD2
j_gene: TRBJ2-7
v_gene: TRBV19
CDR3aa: CASSSGLAGSYEQYF

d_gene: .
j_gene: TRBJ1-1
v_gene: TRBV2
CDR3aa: CASSATEGNTEAFF

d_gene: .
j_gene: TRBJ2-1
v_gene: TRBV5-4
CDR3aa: CASSLVARANNEQFF

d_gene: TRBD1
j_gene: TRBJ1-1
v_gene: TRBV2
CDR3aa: CASTDREITEAFF

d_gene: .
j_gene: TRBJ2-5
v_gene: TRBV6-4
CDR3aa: CASSETGRQETQYF

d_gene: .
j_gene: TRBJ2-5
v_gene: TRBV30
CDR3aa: CAWSAYGFGEETQYF

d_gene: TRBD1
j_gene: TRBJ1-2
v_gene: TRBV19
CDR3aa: CASSVLPGDRVNYGYTF

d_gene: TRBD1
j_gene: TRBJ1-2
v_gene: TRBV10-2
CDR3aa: CASRDTGTGGGYTF

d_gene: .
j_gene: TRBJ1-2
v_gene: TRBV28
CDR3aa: CASSLGRGLISTF

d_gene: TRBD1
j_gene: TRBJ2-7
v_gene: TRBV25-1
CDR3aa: CASSLTGHEQYF

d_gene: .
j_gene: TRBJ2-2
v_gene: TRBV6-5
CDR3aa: CATYISGGELFF

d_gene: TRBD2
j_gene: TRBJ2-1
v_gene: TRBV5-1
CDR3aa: CASSPLPGAGVSNEQFF

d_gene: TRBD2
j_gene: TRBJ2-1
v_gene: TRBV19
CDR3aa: CASSMAGGRDEQFF

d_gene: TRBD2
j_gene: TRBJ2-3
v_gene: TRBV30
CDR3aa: CAWSLRLAGRDTQYF

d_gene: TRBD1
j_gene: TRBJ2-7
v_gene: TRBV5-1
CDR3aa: CASSLGQGTGQYF

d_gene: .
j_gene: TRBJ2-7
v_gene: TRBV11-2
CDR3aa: CASSPVGTGLREQYF

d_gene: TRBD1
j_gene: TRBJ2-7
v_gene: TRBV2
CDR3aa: CASSSGTVGYLVGF

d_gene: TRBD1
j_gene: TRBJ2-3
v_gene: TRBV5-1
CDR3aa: CASSLPQGVADTQYF

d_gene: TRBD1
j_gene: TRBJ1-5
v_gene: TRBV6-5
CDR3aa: CASSSGTGYAQPQHF

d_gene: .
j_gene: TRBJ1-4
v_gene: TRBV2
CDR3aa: CASSGRYYEKLFF

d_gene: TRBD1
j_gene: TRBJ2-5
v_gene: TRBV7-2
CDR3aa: CASSLALGTGHQETQYF

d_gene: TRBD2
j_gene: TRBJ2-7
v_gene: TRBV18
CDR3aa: CASSPLAGGVNEQYF

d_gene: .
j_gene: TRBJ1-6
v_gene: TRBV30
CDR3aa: CAFDSGAGNSPLHF

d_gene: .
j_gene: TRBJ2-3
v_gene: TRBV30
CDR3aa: CAWTGSDTQYF

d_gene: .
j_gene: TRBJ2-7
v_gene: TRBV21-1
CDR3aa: CASSPRGGSSYEQYF

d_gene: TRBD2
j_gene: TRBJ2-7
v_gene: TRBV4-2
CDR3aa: CASSQEGILAGRFEQYF

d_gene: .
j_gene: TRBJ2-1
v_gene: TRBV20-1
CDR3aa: CSASNNEQFF

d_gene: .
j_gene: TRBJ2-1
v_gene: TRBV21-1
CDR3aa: CASSKGRAGGNEQFF

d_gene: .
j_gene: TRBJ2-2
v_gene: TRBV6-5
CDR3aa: CASSYSVATGELFF

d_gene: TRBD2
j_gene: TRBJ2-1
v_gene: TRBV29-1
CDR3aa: CSVEPLAVTHNEQFF

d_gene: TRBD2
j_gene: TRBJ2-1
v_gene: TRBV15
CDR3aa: CATSKGLAENEQFF

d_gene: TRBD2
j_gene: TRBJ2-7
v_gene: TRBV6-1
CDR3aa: CASSEGLAVPYEQYF

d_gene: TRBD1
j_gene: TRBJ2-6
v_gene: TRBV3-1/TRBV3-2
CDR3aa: CASSQRDRGLLGANVLTF

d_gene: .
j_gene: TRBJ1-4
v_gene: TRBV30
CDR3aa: CAFPHEADEANEKLFF